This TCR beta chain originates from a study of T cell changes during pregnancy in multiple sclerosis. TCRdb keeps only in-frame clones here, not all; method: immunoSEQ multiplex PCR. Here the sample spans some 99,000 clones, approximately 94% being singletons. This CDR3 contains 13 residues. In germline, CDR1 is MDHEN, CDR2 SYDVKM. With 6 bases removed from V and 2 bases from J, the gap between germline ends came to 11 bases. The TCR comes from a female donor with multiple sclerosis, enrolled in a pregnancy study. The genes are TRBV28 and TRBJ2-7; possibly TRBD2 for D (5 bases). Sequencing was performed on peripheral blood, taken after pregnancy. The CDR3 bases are TGTGCCAGCAGCCTACGGGGTCCCTACGAGCAGTACTTC. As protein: CASSLRGPYEQYF.